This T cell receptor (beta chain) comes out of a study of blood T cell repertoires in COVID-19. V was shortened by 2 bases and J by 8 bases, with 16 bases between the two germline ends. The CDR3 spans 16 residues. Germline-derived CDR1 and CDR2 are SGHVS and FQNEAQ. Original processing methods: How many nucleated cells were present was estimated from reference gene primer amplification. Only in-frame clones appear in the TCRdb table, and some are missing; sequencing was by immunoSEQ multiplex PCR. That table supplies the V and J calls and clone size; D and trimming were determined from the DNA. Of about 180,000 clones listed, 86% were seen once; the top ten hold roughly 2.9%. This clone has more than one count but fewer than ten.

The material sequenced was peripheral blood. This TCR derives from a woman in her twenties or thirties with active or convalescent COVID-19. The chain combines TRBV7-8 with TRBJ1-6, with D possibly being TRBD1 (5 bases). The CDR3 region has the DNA TGTGCCAGCAGCTTAACACCCCAGGGTAGGGATTCACCCCTCCACTTT. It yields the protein CASSLTPQGRDSPLHF.